The clone carrying this T cell receptor (beta chain) was seen more than once but under ten times. This sample is part of a study of blood T cell repertoires in COVID-19. Looking at the study overall: Sources were T cells, B-cell-depleted T cells, or PBMCs; the material itself was cDNA or gDNA.

Authors' methods: Estimation of nucleated cell counts was performed using reference gene primer amplification. The repertoire was sequenced with immunoSEQ multiplex PCR; TCRdb's copy has only in-frame clones and lacks some. From that table come the V and J calls and clone size; the DNA was used to work out D and trimming. The repertoire consists of 5,000 to 7,000 clones, with roughly 80% occurring once and the leading ten covering about 7.7%. The junction had 4 bases not matched to a gene; V was cut back by 0 bases and J by 3 bases. The CDR3 loop spans 16 amino acids. This receptor was obtained from a human donor with active COVID-19. The donor label of this sample is uncertain. The chain combines TRBV23-1 with TRBJ1-5; 8 bases are a match to TRBD1. TRBV23-1 is given ORF status, its function remaining uncertain. The material sequenced was peripheral blood. This CDR3 reads CASSQSTGGDNQPQHF. As DNA, the CDR3 is TGCGCCAGCAGTCAATCAACAGGGGGTGACAATCAGCCCCAGCATTTT.